This T cell receptor (beta chain) came from a study of T cells in Graves' hyperthyroidism and ophthalmopathy. Notes on the study in general: Progression to ophthalmopathy was predicted a median of roughly 6.8 months early. Most expanded thyroid clonotypes above 0.001 also appeared in blood.

Germline assignment: CDR1 GTSNPN and CDR2 SVGIG (reference sequence). This CDR3 is built from 14 residues. The CDR3 regions of TCR beta were amplified from RNA transcripts. HTBI primers were employed in a first-round RT-PCR of the TCR CDR3. TCRdb called the multiplex PCR reads again in MiXCR, with one record for every CDR3 protein. The repertoire holds some 580,000 distinct CDR3 sequences, with roughly 15% as singletons. Comments on this clonotype: Its matching antigen is unknown.

It was over 9.5 ml of fresh peripheral blood that supplied the PBMCs. This sequence was found in a middle-aged woman with Graves' ophthalmopathy. The sequenced sample consisted of blood. V and J are TRBV30 and TRBJ2-3; TRBD2 agrees at 7 bases. CDR3 in DNA: TGTGCTCGGACTCTAGCGGTCTCCCCAGATACGCAGTATTTT. Its protein product is CARTLAVSPDTQYF.